The source of this TCR beta chain is a study of cytomegalovirus exposure and HLA in healthy donors. PCR used 60 Vbeta primers and 13 Jbeta primers. Clones were read by immunoSEQ multiplex PCR, and TCRdb kept only the in-frame ones, dropping some. This listing includes around 130,000 clones. V lost 2 bases, J lost 7 bases, and 11 bases lay in between. Per the germline V gene, CDR1 is SGDLS and CDR2 is YYNGEE. This CDR3 contains 13 residues. This chain uses TRBV9 with TRBJ2-3, with D perhaps TRBD2 (5 bases). The sequence was obtained from a woman aged 35 to 49 in good health and CMV-seronegative. Sequencing input: PBMCs. The CDR3 region has the DNA TGTGCCAGCAGCGTTGGAGGTTTGAATACGCAGTATTTT. Amino acids: CASSVGGLNTQYF.